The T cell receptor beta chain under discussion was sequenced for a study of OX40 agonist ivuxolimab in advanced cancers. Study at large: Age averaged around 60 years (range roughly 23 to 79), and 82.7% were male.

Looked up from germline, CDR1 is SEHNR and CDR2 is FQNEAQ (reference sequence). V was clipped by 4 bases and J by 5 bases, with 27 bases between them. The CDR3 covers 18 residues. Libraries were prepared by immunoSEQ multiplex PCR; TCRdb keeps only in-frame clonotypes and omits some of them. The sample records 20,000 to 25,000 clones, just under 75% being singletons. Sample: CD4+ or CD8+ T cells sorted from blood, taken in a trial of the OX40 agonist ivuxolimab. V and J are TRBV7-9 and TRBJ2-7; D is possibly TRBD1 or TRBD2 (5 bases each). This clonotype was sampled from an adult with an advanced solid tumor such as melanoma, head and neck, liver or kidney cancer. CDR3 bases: TGTGCCAGCAGCTCCCCCTGGGGGTTTTCTACGTTTGCGGACGAGCAGTACTTC. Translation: CASSSPWGFSTFADEQYF.